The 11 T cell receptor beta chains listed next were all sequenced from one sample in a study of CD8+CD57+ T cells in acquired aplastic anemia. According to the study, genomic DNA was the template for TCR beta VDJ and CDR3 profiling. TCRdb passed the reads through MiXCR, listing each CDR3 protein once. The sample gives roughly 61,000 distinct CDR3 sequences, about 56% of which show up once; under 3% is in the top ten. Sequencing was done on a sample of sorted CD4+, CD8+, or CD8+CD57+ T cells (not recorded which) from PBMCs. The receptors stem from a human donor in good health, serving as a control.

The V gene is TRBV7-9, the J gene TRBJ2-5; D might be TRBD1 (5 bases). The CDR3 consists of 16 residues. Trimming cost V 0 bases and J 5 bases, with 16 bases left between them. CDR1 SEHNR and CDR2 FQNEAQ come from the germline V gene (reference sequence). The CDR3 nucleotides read TGTGCCAGCAGCTTAGCGGTACAGGTAGACATCGAGACCCAGTACTTC. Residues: CASSLAVQVDIETQYF.

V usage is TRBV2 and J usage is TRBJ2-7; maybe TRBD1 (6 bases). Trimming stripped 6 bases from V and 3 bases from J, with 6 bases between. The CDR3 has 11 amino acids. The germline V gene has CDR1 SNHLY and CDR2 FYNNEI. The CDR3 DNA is TGTGCCAGCAGGGGACACTACGAGCAGTACTTC. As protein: CASRGHYEQYF.

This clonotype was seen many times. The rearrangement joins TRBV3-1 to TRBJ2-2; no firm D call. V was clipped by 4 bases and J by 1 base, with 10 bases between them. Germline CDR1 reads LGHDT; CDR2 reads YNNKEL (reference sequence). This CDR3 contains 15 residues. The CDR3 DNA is TGTGCCAGCAGCCGTTTTGATTTGAACACCGGGGAGCTGTTTTTT. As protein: CASSRFDLNTGELFF.

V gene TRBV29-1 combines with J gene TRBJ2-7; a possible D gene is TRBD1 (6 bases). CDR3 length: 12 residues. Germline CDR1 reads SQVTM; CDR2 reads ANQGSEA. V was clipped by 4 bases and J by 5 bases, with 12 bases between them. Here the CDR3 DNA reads TGCAGCGTTGCGACAGGTGTGGACGAGCAGTACGTC. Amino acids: CSVATGVDEQYV.

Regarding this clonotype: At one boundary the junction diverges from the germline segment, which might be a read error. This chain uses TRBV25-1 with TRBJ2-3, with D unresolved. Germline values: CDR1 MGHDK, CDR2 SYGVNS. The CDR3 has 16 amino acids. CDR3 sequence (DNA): TGTGCCCGCAGTTTGGAATTGTCTACTCCCACAGATACGCAGTATTTT. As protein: CARSLELSTPTDTQYF.

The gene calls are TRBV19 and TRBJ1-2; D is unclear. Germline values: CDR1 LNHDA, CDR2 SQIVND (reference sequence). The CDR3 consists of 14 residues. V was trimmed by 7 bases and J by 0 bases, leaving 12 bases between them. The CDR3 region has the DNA TGTGCCAGTAAACCAGGCGCTGCTAACTATGGCTACACCTTC. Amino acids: CASKPGAANYGYTF.

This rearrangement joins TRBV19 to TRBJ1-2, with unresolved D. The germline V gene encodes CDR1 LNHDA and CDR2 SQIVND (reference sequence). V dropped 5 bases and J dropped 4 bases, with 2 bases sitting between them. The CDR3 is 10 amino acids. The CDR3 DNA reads TGTGCCAGTAGTGGCTATGGCTACACCTTC. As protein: CASSGYGYTF.

The CDR3 DNA reads as TGTGCCAGCAGTTTTGACGGGATCTATGGCTACACCTTC. It codes for CASSFDGIYGYTF. The chain uses TRBV2 and TRBJ1-2; no reliable D call. This CDR3 comprises 13 residues. Trimming removed 5 bases from V and 4 bases from J, with 11 bases in between. The germline CDR1 and CDR2 sequences are SNHLY and FYNNEI.

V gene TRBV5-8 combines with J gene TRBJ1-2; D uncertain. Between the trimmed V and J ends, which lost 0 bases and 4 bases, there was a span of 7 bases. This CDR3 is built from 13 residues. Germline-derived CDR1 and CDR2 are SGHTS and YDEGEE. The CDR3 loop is CASSLAEGYGYTF. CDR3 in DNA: TGTGCCAGCAGCTTGGCCGAGGGCTATGGCTACACCTTC. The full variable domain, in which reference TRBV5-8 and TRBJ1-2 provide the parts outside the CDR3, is EAGVTQSPTHLIKTRGQQATLRCSPISGHTSVYWYQQALGLGLQFLLWYDEGEERNRGNFPPRFSGRQFPNYSSELNVNALELEDSALYLCASSLAEGYGYTFGSGTRLTVV.

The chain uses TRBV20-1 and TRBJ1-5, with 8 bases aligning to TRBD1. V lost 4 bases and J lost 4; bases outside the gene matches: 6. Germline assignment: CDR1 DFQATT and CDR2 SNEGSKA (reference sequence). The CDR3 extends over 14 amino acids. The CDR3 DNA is TGCAGTGCTACCCGGGACAGGCGGAATCAGCCCCAGCATTTT. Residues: CSATRDRRNQPQHF.

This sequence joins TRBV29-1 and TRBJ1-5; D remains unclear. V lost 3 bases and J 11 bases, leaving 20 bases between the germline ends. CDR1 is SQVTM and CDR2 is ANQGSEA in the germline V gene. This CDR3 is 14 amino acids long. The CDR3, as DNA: TGCAGCGTTGAGGAAGGACGTATCCAAGAGACCCAGCATTTT. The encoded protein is CSVEEGRIQETQHF.